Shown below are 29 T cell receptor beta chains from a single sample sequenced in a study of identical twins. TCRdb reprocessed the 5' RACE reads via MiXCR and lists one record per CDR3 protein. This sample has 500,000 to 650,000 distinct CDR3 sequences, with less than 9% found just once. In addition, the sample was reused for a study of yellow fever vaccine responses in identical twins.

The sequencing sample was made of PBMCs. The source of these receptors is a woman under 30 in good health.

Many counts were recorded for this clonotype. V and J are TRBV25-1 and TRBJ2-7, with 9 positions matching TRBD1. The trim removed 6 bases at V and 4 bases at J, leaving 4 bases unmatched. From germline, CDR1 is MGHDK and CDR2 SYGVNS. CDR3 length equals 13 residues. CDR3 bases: TGTGCCAGCAGAAGGACAGGGGTGTACGAGCAGTACTTC. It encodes CASRRTGVYEQYF.

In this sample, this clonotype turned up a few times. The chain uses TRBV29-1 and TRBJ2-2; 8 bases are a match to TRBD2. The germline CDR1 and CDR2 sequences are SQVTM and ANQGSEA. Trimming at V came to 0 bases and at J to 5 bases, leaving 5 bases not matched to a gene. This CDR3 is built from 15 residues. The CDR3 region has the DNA TGCAGCGTTGAAGATCGGGGGGGCCGAACCGGGGAGCTGTTTTTT. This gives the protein CSVEDRGGRTGELFF.

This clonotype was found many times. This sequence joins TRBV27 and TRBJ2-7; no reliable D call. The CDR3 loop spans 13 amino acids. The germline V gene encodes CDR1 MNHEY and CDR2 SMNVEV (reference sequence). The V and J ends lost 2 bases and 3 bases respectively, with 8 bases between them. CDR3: CASSLGLGYEQYF. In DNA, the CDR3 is TGTGCCAGCAGTTTAGGCCTAGGCTACGAGCAGTACTTC.

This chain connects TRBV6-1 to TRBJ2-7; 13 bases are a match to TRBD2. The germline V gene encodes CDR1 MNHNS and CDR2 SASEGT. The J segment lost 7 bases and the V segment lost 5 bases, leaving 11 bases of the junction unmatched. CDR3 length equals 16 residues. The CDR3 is CASSQLALAGGREQYF. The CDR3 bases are TGTGCCAGCAGTCAACTAGCACTAGCGGGAGGGCGTGAGCAGTACTTC.

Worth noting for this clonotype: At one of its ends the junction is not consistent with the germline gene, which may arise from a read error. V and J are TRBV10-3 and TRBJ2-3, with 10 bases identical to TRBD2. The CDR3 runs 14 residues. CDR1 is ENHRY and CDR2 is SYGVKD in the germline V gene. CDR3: CAISEPFIAGGLFF. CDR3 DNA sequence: TGTGCCATCAGTGAGCCTTTCATAGCGGGAGGTCTCTTCTTT.

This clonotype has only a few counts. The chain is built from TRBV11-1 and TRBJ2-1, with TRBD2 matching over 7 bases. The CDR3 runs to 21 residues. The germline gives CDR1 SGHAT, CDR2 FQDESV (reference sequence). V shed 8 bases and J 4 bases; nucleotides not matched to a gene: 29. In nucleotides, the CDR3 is TGTGCCAGCCGGATTTTCGGCCTCCCGGGAGGTTCCGAGGAGCTTTACAATGAGCAGTTCTTC. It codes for CASRIFGLPGGSEELYNEQFF.

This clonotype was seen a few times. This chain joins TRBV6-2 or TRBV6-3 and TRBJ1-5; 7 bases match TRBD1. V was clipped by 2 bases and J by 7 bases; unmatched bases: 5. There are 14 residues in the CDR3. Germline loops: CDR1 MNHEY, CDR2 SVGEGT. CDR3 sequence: CASSYEGANQPQHF. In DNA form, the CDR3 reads TGTGCCAGCAGTTACGAGGGGGCGAACCAGCCCCAGCATTTT.

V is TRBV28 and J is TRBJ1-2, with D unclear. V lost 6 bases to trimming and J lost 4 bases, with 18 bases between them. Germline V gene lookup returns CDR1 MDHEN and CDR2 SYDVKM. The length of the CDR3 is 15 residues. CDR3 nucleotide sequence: TGTGCCAGCAGCCCCTCCGGCAGGTCCTTCTATGGCTACACCTTC. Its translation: CASSPSGRSFYGYTF.

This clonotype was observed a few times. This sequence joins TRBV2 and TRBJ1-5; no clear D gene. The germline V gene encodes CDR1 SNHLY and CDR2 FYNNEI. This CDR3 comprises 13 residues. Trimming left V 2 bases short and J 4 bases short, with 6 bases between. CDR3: CASSENPNQPQHF. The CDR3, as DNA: TGTGCCAGCAGTGAAAACCCGAATCAGCCCCAGCATTTT.

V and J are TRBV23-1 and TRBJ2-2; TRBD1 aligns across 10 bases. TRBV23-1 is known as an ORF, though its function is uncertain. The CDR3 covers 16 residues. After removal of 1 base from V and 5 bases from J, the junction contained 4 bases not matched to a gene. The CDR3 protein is CASSQLGDRGTGELFF. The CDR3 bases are TGCGCCAGCAGTCAATTGGGGGACAGGGGAACCGGGGAGCTGTTTTTT.

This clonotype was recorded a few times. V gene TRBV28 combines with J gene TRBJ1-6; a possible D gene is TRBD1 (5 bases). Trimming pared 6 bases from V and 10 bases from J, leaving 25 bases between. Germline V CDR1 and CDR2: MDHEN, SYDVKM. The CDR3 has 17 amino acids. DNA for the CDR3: TGTGCCAGCAGCCACGGGACGTTCGGGTTTGAGATCTCACCCCTCCACTTT. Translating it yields CASSHGTFGFEISPLHF.

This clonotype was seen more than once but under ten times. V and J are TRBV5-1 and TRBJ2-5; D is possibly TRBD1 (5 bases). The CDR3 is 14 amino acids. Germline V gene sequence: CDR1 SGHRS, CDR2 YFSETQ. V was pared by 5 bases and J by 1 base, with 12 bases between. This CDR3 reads CASRQEPSQETQYF. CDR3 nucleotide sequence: TGCGCCAGCAGACAGGAACCCTCCCAAGAGACCCAGTACTTC.

As DNA, the CDR3 is TGCGCCAGCAGCTTACCCCGGGGGCTAGCGGGGACAGATACGCAGTATTTT. Translation gives CASSLPRGLAGTDTQYF. This chain links TRBV5-1 with TRBJ2-3; 9 bases agree with TRBD2. From germline, CDR1 is SGHRS and CDR2 YFSETQ. V trimming: 2 bases; J trimming: 3 bases; junction bases outside the gene matches: 10. The CDR3 is 17 residues long. Filled out from reference TRBV5-1 and TRBJ2-3, the complete variable domain reads KAGVTQTPRYLIKTRGQQVTLSCSPISGHRSVSWYQQTPGQGLQFLFEYFSETQRNKGNFPGRFSGRQFSNSRSEMNVSTLELGDSALYLCASSLPRGLAGTDTQYFGPGTRLTVL.

The CDR3 loop is CSVADRGPHEQYV. DNA of the CDR3: TGCAGTGTCGCGGACAGGGGGCCCCACGAGCAGTACGTC. This chain connects TRBV20-1 to TRBJ2-7, with TRBD1 identical over 11 bases. The germline gives CDR1 DFQATT, CDR2 SNEGSKA (reference sequence). The CDR3 contains 13 residues. Trimming took 7 bases from V and 5 from J; bases not matched to a gene: 7.

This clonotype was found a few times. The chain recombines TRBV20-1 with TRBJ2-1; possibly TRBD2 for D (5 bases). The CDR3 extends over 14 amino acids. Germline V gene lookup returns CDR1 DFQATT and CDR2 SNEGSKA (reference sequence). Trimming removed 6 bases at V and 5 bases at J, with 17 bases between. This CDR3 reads CSAPGVARNNEQFF. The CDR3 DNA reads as TGCAGTGCCCCCGGGGTAGCGAGAAACAATGAGCAGTTCTTC.

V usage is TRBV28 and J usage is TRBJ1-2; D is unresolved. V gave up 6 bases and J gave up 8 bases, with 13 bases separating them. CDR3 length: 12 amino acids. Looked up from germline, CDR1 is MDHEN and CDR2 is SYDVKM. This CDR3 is CASRPGVGGYTF. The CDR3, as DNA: TGTGCCAGCAGGCCTGGGGTGGGAGGCTACACCTTC.

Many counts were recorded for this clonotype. CDR3 in DNA: TGCGCCAGCAGCCAAGGGGCAGCTGGGGCCAACGTCCTGACTTTC. This gives the protein CASSQGAAGANVLTF. This chain links TRBV4-1 with TRBJ2-6; D call uncertain. Trimming stripped 1 base from V and 2 bases from J, with 6 bases between. This CDR3 region has 15 residues. Germline-derived CDR1 and CDR2 are MGHRA and YSYEKL.

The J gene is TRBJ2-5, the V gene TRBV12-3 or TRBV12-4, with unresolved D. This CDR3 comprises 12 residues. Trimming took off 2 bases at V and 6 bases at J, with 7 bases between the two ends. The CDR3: CASSLPLQTQYF. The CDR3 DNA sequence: TGTGCCAGCAGTTTACCTCTACAGACCCAGTACTTC.

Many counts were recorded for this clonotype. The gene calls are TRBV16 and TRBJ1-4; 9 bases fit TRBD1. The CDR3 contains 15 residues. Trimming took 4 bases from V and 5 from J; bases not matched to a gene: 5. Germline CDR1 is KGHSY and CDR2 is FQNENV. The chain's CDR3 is CASSLSGTGNEKLFF. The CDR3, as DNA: TGTGCCAGCAGCCTATCCGGGACAGGGAATGAAAAACTGTTTTTT.

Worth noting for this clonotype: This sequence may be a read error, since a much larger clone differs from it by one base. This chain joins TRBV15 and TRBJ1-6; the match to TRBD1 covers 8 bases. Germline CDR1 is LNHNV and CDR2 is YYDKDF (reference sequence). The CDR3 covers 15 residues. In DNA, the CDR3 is TGTGCCACCAGCACCCGACAGGGGTATAATTCACCCCTCTACTTT. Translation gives CATSTRQGYNSPLYF.

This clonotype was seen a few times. The chain's CDR3 is CATIRGNEQFF. DNA for the CDR3: TGTGCCACTATCCGGGGGAATGAGCAGTTCTTC. V is TRBV6-5 and J is TRBJ2-1, with D maybe TRBD2 (6 bases). The germline V and J ends were trimmed by 10 bases and 7 bases, with 11 bases remaining between them. Germline V gene lookup returns CDR1 MNHEY and CDR2 SVGAGI. This CDR3 is 11 amino acids long.

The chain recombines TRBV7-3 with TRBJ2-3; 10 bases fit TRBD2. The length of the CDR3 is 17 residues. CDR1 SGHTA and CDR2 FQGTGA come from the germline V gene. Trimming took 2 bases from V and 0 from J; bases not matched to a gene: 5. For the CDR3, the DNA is TGTGCCAGCAGCTTAGGGGTAGCGGGAGGAAGCACAGATACGCAGTATTTT. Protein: CASSLGVAGGSTDTQYF.

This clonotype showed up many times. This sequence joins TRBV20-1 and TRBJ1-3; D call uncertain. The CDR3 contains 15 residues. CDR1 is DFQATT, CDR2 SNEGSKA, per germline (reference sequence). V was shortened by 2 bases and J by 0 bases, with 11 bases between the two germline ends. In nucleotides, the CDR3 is TGCAGTGCTAGAAGGGCCGCCAACTCTGGAAACACCATATATTTT. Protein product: CSARRAANSGNTIYF.

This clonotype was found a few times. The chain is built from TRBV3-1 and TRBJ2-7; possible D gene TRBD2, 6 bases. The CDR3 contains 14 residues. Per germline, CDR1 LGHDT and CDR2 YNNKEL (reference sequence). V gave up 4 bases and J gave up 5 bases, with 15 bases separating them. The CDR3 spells CASSRVGGSDEQYF. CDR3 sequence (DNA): TGTGCCAGCAGCCGCGTTGGGGGGAGCGACGAGCAGTACTTC.

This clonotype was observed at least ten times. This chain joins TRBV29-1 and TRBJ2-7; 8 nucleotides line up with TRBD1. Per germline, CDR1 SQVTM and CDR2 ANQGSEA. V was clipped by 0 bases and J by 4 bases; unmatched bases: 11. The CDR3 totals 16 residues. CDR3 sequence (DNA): TGCAGCGTTGAAGATTGCCGGACAGGGATAAGGTACGAGCAGTACTTC. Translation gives CSVEDCRTGIRYEQYF.

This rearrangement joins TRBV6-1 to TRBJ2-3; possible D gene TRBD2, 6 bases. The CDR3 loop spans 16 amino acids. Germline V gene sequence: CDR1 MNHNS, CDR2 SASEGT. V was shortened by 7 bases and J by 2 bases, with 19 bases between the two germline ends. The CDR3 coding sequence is TGTGCCAGCAATATCAGACTAGGAAGTTCCACAGATACGCAGTATTTT. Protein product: CASNIRLGSSTDTQYF.

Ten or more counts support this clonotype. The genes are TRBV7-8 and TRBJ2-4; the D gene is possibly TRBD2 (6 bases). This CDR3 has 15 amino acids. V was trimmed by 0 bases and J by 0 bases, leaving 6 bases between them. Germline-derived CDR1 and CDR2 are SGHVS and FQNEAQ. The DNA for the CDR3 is TGTGCCAGCAGCTTAGCGGAGGGAGCCAAAAACATTCAGTACTTC. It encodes CASSLAEGAKNIQYF.

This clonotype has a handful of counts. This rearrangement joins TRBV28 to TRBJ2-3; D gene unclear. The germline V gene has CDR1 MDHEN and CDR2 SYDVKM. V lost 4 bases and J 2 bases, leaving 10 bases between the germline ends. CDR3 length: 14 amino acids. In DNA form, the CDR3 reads TGTGCCAGCAGTTCCGGACCCATCACAGATACGCAGTATTTT. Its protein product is CASSSGPITDTQYF.

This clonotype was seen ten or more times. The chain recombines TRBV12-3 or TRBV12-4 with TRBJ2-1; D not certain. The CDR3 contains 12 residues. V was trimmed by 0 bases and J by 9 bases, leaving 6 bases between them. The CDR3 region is CASSLAPGEQFF. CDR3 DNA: TGTGCCAGCAGTTTAGCCCCGGGTGAGCAGTTCTTC.